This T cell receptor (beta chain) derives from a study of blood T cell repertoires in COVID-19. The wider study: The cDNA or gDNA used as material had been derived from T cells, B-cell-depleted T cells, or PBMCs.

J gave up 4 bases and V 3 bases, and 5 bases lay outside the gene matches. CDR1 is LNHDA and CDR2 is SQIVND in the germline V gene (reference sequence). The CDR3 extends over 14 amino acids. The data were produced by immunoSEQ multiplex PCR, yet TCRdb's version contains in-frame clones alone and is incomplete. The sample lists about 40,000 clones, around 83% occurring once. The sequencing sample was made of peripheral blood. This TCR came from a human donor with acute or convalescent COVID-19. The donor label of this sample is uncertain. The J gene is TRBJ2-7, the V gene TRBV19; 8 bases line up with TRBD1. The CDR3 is CASSIPGGGYEQYF. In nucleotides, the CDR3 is TGTGCCAGTAGTATCCCAGGGGGCGGTTACGAGCAGTACTTC.